What follows are 9 T cell receptor beta chains derived from one specimen sequenced in a study of neurological immune-mediated disorders. In TCRdb, the 5' RACE reads were re-called with MiXCR into one record per CDR3 protein. The repertoire consists of about 46,000 distinct CDR3 sequences, with 3.5% to 5% occurring once and the leading ten covering approximately 5.7%. The specimen sequenced was PBMCs. These TCRs come from a woman in her sixties with multiple sclerosis.

This clonotype came up many times. The gene calls are TRBV29-1 and TRBJ2-3; TRBD2 agrees at 7 bases. The CDR3 loop spans 13 amino acids. From germline, CDR1 is SQVTM and CDR2 ANQGSEA. Losses at the gene ends were 0 bases for V and 6 bases for J; bases not matched to a gene: 3. The CDR3 DNA follows: TGCAGCGTTGAAGACATGGGGGGGGATACGCAGTATTTT. It codes for CSVEDMGGDTQYF.

In its sample, this clonotype was seen many times. The J gene is TRBJ1-4, the V gene TRBV6-5; TRBD1 is a possible D gene (5 bases). CDR3 length: 15 amino acids. Looked up from germline, CDR1 is MNHEY and CDR2 is SVGAGI. V gave up 4 bases and J gave up 2 bases, with 11 bases separating them. The CDR3 sequence is CASSSPRDTNEKLFF. The CDR3 bases are TGTGCCAGCAGTTCACCCCGGGACACTAATGAAAAACTGTTTTTT.

This clonotype occurred many times. The genes are TRBV6-5 and TRBJ1-1, with D tentatively TRBD1 (5 bases). The V gene lost 6 bases and the J gene lost 0 bases, with 17 bases spanning the gap. Germline CDR1 MNHEY, CDR2 SVGAGI. The CDR3 has 16 amino acids. The CDR3 loop reads CASRKRRGKLNTEAFF. CDR3 nucleotide sequence: TGTGCCAGCAGGAAAAGGAGGGGTAAGTTGAACACTGAAGCTTTCTTT.

This clonotype was detected ten times or more. The CDR3 loop reads CSALGWSSGGTGDTQYF. DNA of the CDR3: TGCAGTGCCCTAGGGTGGAGTAGCGGGGGTACGGGAGATACGCAGTATTTT. The V gene is TRBV20-1, the J gene TRBJ2-3; 9 bases are shared with TRBD2. The length of the CDR3 is 17 residues. Germline V gives CDR1 DFQATT, CDR2 SNEGSKA (reference sequence). V was clipped by 6 bases and J by 5 bases; unmatched bases: 18.

This clonotype showed up many times. This sequence joins TRBV15 and TRBJ2-3, with TRBD1 matching 10 bases. J was trimmed by 0 bases and V by 3 bases; bases with no gene match: 3. Per the germline V gene, CDR1 is LNHNV and CDR2 is YYDKDF (reference sequence). The CDR3 loop spans 16 amino acids. CDR3 DNA: TGTGCCACCAGCAGTGACAGGGGGCCTAGCACAGATACGCAGTATTTT. Translated, it gives CATSSDRGPSTDTQYF.

This clonotype has a count of ten or more. The genes are TRBV4-2 and TRBJ1-4; the D gene is possibly TRBD1 (5 bases). This CDR3 region has 15 residues. CDR1 and CDR2 (germline): LGHNA, YNFKEQ. V gave up 1 base and J gave up 6 bases, with 12 bases separating them. CDR3 region: CASSQGGLGDEKLFF. The CDR3 nucleotides are TGTGCCAGCAGCCAAGGGGGCCTGGGGGATGAAAAACTGTTTTTT.

The sample holds many counts of this clonotype. The chain carries TRBV3-1 and TRBJ1-1; weak D call: TRBD1 (5 bases). The CDR3 sequence is 14 residues long. Trimming stripped 1 base from V and 5 bases from J, with 11 bases between. CDR1 LGHDT and CDR2 YNNKEL come from the germline V gene (reference sequence). The CDR3 spells CASSQATEGTEAFF. CDR3 DNA: TGTGCCAGCAGCCAAGCGACAGAAGGAACTGAAGCTTTCTTT.

This chain joins TRBV10-3 and TRBJ1-1; D is ambiguous. CDR3 length equals 14 residues. V was shortened by 3 bases and J by 4 bases, with 12 bases between the two germline ends. In germline, CDR1 is ENHRY, CDR2 SYGVKD. The CDR3 sequence is CAISEIDTGTEAFF. Here the CDR3 DNA reads TGTGCCATCAGTGAAATAGATACGGGCACTGAAGCTTTCTTT.

This clonotype was observed at least ten times. The V and J genes are TRBV7-2 and TRBJ1-5; 9 nucleotides line up with TRBD1. CDR1 is SGHTA, CDR2 FQGNSA, per germline. V lost 5 bases to trimming and J lost 3 bases; unmatched junction nucleotides: 8. The CDR3 has 16 amino acids. The chain's CDR3 is CASSATGGGLNQPQHF. The CDR3 region has the DNA TGTGCCAGCAGCGCCACAGGGGGCGGACTCAATCAGCCCCAGCATTTT.